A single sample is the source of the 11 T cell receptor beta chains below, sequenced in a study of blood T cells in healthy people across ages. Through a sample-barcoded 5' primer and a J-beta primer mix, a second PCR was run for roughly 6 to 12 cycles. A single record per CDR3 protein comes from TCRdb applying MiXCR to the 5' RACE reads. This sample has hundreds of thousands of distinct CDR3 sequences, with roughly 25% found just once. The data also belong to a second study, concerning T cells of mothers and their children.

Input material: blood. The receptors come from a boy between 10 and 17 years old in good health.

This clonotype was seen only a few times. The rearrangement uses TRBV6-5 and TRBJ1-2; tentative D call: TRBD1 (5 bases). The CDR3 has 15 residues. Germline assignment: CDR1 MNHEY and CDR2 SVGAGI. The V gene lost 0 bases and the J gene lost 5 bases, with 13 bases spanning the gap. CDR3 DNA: TGTGCCAGCAGTTACTCGGGGGGATTAGGGTATGGCTACACCTTC. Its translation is CASSYSGGLGYGYTF.

DNA for the CDR3: TGTGCCAGCAGCTTAGGGCTCCCCCAGTACTTC. Residues: CASSLGLPQYF. The V and J genes are TRBV7-2 and TRBJ2-4, with D hard to call. Trimming removed 1 base from V and 13 bases from J, with 8 bases in between. Germline V gene sequence: CDR1 SGHTA, CDR2 FQGNSA. CDR3 size: 11 residues.

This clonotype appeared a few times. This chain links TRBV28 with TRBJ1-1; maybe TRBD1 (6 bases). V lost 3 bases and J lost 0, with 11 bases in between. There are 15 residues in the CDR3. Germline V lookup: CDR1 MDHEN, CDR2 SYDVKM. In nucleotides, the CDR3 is TGTGCCAGCAGTTTCAGCAGGGGCTTGAACACTGAAGCTTTCTTT. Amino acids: CASSFSRGLNTEAFF.

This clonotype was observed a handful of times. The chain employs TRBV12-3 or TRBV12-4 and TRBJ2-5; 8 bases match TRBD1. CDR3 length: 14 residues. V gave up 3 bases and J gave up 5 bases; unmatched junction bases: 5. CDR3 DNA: TGTGCCAGCAGTTTTAGAGGACAGGGCGAGACCCAGTACTTC. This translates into CASSFRGQGETQYF.

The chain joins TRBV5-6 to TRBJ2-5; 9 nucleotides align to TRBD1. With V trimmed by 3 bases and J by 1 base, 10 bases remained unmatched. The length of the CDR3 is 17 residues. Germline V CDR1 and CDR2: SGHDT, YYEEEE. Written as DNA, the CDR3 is TGTGCCAGCAGCTCGGGACAGGGAATGGCATTCCAAGAGACCCAGTACTTC. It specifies CASSSGQGMAFQETQYF.

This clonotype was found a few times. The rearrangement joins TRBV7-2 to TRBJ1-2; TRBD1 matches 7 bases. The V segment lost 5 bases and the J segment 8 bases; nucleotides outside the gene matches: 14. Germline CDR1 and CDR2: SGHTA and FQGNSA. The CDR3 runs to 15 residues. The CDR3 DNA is TGTGCCAGCAGCCCATCAGGGGGAGGCTATGGAGGCTACACCTTC. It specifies CASSPSGGGYGGYTF.

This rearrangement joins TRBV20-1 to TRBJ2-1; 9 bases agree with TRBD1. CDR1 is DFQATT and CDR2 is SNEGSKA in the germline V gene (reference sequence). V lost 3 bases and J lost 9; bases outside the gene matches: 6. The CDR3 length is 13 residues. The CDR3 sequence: CSASEGTGTEQFF. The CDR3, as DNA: TGCAGTGCTAGCGAAGGGACAGGGACTGAGCAGTTCTTC.

The CDR3 nucleotides read TGTGCCAGCAGCCATGCTCAGAGGGAGACCCAGTACTTC. It codes for CASSHAQRETQYF. The genes are TRBV4-2 and TRBJ2-5; no definite D call. Germline CDR1 and CDR2: LGHNA and YNFKEQ. CDR3 size: 13 residues. Trimming shortened V by 3 bases and J by 5 bases, and 10 bases separated the two germline ends.

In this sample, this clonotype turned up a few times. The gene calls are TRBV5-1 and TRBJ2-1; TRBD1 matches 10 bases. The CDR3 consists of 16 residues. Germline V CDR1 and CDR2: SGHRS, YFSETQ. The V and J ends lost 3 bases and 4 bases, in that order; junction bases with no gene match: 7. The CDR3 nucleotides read TGCGCCAGCAGCTCAACGCCGGGACAGGGGTACAATGAGCAGTTCTTC. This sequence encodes CASSSTPGQGYNEQFF.

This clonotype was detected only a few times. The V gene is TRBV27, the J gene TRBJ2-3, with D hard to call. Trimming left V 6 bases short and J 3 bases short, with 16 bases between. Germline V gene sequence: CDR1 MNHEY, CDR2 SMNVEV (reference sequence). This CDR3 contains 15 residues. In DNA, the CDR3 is TGTGCCAGCAGCCGAGACCGGGTCAGGACAGATACGCAGTATTTT. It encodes CASSRDRVRTDTQYF.

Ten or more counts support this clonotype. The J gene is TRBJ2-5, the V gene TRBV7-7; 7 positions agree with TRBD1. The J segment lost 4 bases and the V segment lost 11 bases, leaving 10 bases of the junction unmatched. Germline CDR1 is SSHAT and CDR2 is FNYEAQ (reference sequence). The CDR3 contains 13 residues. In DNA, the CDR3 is TGTGCCGCCGGGACAGCCGCCCGAGAGACCCAGTACTTC. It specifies CAAGTAARETQYF.